This TCR beta chain is from a study of T cells expressing NK-cell markers (dated by TCRdb to 2018 to 2020). Regarding the complete study: Several donors provided sorted CD3+CD56+NKG2C+, CD3+CD56+NKG2C- and CD3+CD56-NKG2C+ T-cell subsets, whose TCR beta-chain repertoires were profiled. Libraries were sequenced as 2 x 150 bp reads on Illumina HiSeq 2000/2500, MiSeq or NextSeq. Of the eight sequenced donors, seven were found to be HCMV-seropositive and one was found to be HCMV-seronegative. The study sequenced eight donors, all healthy volunteers chosen at random: three men and five women.

As for this clonotype: Its target antigen remains unknown.

HCMV-specific IgG was detected in serum with a commercial ELISA kit to determine HCMV serostatus. Peripheral blood mononuclear cells were isolated from blood by Ficoll density gradient centrifugation. Sequenced using an Illumina HiSeq 2000. 5'RACE template switching, by which a universal primer site and unique molecular identifiers were added, was used to make TCR beta cDNA libraries. cDNA synthesis was primed from the TCR beta constant segment and was followed by two successive PCR amplification steps. In the source study's methods: MIGEC was used to demultiplex reads and group reads by UMI, and MiTCR was used to assemble and quantify clonotypes. To remove erroneous sequences, TCR cDNA sequences were retained only when supported by two or more reads. Downstream repertoire analysis used the tcR package, and clonotypes were matched across fractions by CDR3 nucleotide sequence plus V segment. VDJmatch was used to annotate antigen specificity against VDJdb, with one amino acid substitution in CDR3 allowed. Reads reprocessed by TCRdb are summarized as one entry per CDR3 protein sequence, and DNA is absent. These V and J calls derive from TCRdb rather than the authors' analysis. The table for this sample lists 250,000 to 300,000 distinct CDR3 sequences. Of the sample, 3.5% to 5% falls within the top ten clones.

Points the paper makes about the study in general: In over 5 donors, the dominant CD3+CD56+NKG2C+ clonotypes were among the top 10 CD8+ clonotypes and accounted for about 1.0-7.5% of CD8+ T cells. It remained unclear whether the expanded NKG2C-expressing T cell clones were specific for HCMV antigens. Those dominant clonotypes were again the most abundant among CD3+CD56-NKG2C+ cells in a few donors, at about 28.3-60.1%.

The CDR3, cysteine through phenylalanine, is 15 amino acids long. The entry carries no DNA sequence. The germline V gene encodes CDR1 LGHNA and CDR2 YSLEER. This clonotype originated in a woman aged 18 to 75 in good health. The rearrangement joined TRBV4-3 to TRBJ1-4; TCRdb lists TRBD1, though no DNA is available to test this call. Material: blood T cells: a sorted CD56 or NKG2C T cell subset, CD4+ or CD8+ T cells, or bulk PBMC T cells (not recorded which). This receptor carries the CDR3 CASSQGGTAAGKLFF.